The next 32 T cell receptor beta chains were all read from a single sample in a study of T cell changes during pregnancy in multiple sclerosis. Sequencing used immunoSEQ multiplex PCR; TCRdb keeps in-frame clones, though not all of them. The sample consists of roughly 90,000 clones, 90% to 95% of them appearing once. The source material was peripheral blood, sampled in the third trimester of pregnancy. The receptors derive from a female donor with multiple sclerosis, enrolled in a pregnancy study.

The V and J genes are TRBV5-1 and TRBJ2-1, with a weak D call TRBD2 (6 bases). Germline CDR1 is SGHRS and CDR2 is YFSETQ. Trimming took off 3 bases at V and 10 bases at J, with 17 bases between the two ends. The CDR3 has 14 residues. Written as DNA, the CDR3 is TGCGCCAGCAGCTCCTCCCCGGGACTCTTAGAGCAGTTCTTC. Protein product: CASSSSPGLLEQFF. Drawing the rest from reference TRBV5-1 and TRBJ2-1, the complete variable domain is KAGVTQTPRYLIKTRGQQVTLSCSPISGHRSVSWYQQTPGQGLQFLFEYFSETQRNKGNFPGRFSGRQFSNSRSEMNVSTLELGDSALYLCASSSSPGLLEQFFGPGTRLTVL.

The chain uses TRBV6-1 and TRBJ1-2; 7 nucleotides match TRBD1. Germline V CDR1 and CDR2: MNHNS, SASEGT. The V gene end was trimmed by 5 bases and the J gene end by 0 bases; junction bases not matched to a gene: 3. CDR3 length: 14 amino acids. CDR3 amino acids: CASSRQGANYGYTF. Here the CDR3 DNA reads TGTGCCAGCAGTCGACAGGGTGCTAACTATGGCTACACCTTC.

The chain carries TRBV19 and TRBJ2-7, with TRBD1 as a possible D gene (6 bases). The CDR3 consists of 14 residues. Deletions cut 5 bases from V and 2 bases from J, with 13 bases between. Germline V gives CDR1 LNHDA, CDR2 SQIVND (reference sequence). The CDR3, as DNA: TGTGCCAGTAGTCGGTGGGGGCAGACCTACGAGCAGTACTTC. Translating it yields CASSRWGQTYEQYF.

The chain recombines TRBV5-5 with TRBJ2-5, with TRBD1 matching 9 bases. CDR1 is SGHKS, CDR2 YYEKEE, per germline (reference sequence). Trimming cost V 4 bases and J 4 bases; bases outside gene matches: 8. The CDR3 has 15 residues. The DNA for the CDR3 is TGTGCCAGCAGCCGAATACAGGGGGCCACAGAGACCCAGTACTTC. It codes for CASSRIQGATETQYF.

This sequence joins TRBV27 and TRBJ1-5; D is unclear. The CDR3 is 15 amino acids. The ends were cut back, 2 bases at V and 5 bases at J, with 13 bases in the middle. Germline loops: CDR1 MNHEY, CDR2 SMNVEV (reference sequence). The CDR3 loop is CASSLSTRGYQPQHF. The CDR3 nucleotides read TGTGCCAGCAGTTTAAGTACCCGAGGGTATCAGCCCCAGCATTTT.

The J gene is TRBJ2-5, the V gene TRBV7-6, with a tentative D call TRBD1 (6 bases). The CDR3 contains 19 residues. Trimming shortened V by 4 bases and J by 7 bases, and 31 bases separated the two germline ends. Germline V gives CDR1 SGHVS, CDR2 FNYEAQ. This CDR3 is CASSSQPSPQGSPFGTQYF. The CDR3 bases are TGTGCCAGCAGCTCCCAACCTAGCCCCCAGGGGTCGCCCTTTGGGACCCAGTACTTC.

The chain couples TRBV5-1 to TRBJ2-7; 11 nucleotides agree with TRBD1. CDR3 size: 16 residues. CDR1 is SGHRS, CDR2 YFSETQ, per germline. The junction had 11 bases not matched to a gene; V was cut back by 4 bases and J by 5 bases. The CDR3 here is CASSIQGQGAADEQYF. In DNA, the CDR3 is TGCGCCAGCAGCATACAAGGACAGGGGGCAGCGGACGAGCAGTACTTC.

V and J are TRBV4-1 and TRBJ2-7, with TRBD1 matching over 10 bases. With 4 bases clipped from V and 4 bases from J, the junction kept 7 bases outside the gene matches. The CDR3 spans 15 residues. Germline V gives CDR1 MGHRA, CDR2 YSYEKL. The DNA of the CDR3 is TGCGCCAGCAGCCGCCCGGGACAGGGGAGATACGAGCAGTACTTC. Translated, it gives CASSRPGQGRYEQYF.

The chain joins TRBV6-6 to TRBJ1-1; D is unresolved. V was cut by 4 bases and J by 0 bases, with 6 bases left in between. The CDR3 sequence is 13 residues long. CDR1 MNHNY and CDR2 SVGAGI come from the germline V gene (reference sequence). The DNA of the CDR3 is TGTGCCAGCAGTTCCGGTTTGAACACTGAAGCTTTCTTT. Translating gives CASSSGLNTEAFF.

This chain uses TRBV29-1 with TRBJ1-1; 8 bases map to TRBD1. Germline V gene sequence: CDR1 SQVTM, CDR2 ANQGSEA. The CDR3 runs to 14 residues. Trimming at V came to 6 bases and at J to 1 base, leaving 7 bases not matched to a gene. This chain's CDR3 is CSVGTGTGNTEAFF. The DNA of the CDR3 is TGCAGCGTCGGAACCGGGACAGGGAACACTGAAGCTTTCTTT.

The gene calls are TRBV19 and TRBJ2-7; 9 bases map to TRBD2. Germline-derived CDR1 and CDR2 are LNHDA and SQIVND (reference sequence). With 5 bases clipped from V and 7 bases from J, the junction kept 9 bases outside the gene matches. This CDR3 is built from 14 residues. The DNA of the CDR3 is TGTGCCAGTAGTCTCGGGACTAGCCTGGGGGAGCAGTACTTC. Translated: CASSLGTSLGEQYF.

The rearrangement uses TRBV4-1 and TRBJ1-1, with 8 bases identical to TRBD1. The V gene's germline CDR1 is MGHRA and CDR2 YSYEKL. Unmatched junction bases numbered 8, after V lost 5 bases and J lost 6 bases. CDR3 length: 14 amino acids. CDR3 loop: CASSFGQGPAEAFF. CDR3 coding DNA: TGCGCCAGCAGCTTCGGACAGGGTCCCGCTGAAGCTTTCTTT.

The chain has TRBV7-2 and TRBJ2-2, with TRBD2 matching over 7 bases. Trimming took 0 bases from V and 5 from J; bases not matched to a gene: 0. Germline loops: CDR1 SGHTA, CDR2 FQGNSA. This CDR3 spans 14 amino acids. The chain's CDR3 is CASSLAGGTGELFF. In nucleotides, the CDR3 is TGTGCCAGCAGCTTAGCGGGGGGGACCGGGGAGCTGTTTTTT.

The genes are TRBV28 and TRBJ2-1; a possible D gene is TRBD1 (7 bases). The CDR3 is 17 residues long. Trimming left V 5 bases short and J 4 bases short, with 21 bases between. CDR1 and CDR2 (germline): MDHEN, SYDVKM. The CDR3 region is CASSGVFGGQRYNEQFF. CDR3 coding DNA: TGTGCCAGCAGTGGCGTCTTCGGGGGACAGAGATACAATGAGCAGTTCTTC.

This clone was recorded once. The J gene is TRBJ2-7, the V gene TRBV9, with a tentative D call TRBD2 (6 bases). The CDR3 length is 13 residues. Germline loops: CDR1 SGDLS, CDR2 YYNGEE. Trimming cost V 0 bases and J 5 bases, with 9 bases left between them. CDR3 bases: TGTGCCAGCAGCGTAGAAGGAGGGGACGAGCAGTACTTC. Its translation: CASSVEGGDEQYF.

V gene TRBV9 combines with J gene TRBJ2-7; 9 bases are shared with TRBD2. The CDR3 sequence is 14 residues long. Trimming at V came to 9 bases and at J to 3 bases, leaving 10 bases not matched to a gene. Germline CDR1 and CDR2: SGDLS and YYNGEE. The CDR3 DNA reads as TGTGCCATTCACGGGCTAGCGGGATTCTACGAGCAGTACTTC. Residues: CAIHGLAGFYEQYF. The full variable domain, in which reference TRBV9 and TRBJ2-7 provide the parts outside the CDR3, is DSGVTQTPKHLITATGQRVTLRCSPRSGDLSVYWYQQSLDQGLQFLIQYYNGEERAKGNILERFSAQQFPDLHSELNLSSLELGDSALYFCAIHGLAGFYEQYFGPGTRLTVT.

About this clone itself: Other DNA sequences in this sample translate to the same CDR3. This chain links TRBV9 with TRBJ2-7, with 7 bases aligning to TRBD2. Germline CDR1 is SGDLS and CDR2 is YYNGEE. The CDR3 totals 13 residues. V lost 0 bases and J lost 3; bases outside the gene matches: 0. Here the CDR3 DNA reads TGTGCCAGCAGCGTAGGCGGGAGCTACGAGCAGTACTTC. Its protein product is CASSVGGSYEQYF.

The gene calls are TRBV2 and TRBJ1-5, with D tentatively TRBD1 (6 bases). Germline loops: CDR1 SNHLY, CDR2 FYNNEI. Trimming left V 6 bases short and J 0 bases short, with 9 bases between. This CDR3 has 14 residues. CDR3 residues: CASRQGDSNQPQHF. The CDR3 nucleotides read TGTGCCAGCAGACAGGGCGATAGCAATCAGCCCCAGCATTTT.

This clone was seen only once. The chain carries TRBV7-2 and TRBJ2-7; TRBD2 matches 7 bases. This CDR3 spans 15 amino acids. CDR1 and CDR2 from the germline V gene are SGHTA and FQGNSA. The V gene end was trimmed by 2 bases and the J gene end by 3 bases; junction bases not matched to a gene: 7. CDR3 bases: TGTGCCAGCAGCTTATTTGCGGGAGCGAACTACGAGCAGTACTTC. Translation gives CASSLFAGANYEQYF.

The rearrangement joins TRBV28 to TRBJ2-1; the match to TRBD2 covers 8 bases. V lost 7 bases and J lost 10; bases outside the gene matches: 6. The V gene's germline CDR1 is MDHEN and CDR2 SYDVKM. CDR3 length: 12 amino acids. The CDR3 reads CASNLIAGEQFF. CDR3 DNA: TGTGCCAGCAACCTTATAGCGGGAGAGCAGTTCTTC. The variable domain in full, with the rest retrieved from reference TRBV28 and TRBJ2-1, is DVKVTQSSRYLVKRTGEKVFLECVQDMDHENMFWYRQDPGLGLRLIYFSYDVKMKEKGDIPEGYSVSREKKERFSLILESASTNQTSMYLCASNLIAGEQFFGPGTRLTVL.

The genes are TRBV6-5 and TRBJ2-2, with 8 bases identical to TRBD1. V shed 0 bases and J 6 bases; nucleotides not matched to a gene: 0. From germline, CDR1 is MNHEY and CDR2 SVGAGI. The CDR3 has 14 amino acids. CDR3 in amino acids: CASSYSQGAGELFF. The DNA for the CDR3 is TGTGCCAGCAGTTACTCACAGGGGGCCGGGGAGCTGTTTTTT.

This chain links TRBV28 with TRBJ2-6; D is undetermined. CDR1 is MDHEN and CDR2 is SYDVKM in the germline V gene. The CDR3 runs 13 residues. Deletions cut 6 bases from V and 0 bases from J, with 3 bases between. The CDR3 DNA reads TGTGCCAGCAGAGCCTCTGGGGCCAACGTCCTGACTTTC. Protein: CASRASGANVLTF. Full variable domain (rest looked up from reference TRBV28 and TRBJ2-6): DVKVTQSSRYLVKRTGEKVFLECVQDMDHENMFWYRQDPGLGLRLIYFSYDVKMKEKGDIPEGYSVSREKKERFSLILESASTNQTSMYLCASRASGANVLTFGAGSRLTVL.

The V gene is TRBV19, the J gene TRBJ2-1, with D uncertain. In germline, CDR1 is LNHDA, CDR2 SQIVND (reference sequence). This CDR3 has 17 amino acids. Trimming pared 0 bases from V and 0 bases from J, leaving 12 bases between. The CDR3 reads CASSIDALSSSYNEQFF. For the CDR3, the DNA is TGTGCCAGTAGTATAGACGCACTCTCGAGCTCCTACAATGAGCAGTTCTTC.

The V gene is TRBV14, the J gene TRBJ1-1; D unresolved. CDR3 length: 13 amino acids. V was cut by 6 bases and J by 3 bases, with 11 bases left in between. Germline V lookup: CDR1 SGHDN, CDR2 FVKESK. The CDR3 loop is CASSRGPDTEAFF. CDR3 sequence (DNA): TGTGCCAGCAGTCGAGGTCCTGACACTGAAGCTTTCTTT.

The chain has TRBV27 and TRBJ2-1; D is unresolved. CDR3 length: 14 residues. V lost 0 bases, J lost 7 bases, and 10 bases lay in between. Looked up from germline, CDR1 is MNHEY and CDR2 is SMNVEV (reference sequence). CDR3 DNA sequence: TGTGCCAGCAGTTTATCTGAGGTTTTTAATGAGCAGTTCTTC. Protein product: CASSLSEVFNEQFF.

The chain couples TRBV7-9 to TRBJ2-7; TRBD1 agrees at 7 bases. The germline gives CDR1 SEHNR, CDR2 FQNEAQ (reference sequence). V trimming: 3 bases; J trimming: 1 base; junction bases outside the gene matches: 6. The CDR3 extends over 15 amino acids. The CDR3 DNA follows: TGTGCCAGCAGCTTGACAGGGCTTCTGTCCTACGAGCAGTACTTC. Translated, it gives CASSLTGLLSYEQYF.

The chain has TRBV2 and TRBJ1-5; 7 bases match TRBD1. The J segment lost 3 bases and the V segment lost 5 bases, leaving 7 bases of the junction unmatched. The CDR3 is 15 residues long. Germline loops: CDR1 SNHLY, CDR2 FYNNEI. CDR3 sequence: CASSRDSSFNQPQHF. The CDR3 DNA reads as TGTGCCAGCAGTAGGGACAGCTCATTCAATCAGCCCCAGCATTTT.

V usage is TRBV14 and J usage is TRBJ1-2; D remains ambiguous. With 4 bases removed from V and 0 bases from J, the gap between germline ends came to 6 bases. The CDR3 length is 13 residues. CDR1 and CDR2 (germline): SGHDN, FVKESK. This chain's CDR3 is CASSPITNYGYTF. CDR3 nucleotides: TGTGCCAGCAGCCCTATTACTAACTATGGCTACACCTTC.

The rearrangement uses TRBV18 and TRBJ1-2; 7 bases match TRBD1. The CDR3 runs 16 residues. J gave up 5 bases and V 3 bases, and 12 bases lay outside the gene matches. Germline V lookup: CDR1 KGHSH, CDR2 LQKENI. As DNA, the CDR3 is TGTGCCAGCTCACCCACCACGAGACAGGGTCCTTATGGCTACACCTTC. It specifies CASSPTTRQGPYGYTF.

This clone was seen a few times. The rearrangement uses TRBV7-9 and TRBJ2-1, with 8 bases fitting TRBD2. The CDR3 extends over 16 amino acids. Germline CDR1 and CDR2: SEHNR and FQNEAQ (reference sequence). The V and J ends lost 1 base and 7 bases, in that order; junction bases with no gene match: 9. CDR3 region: CASSLGLAGGQNEQFF. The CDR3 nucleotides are TGTGCCAGCAGCTTAGGCCTAGCGGGTGGCCAGAATGAGCAGTTCTTC.

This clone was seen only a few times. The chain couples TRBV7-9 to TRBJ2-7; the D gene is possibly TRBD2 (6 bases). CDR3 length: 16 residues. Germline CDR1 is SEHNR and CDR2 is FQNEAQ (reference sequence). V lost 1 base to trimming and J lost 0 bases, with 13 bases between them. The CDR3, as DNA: TGTGCCAGCAGCTTAGGGCGGGACTCGATCTCCTACGAGCAGTACTTC. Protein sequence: CASSLGRDSISYEQYF. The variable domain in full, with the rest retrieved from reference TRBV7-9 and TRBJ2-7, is DTGVSQNPRHKITKRGQNVTFRCDPISEHNRLYWYRQTLGQGPEFLTYFQNEAQLEKSRLLSDRFSAERPKGSFSTLEIQRTEQGDSAMYLCASSLGRDSISYEQYFGPGTRLTVT.

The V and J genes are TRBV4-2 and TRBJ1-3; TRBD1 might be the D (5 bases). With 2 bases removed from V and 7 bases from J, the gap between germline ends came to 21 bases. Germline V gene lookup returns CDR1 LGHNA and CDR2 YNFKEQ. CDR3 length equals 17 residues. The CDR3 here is CASSQTEGRNPWNTIYF. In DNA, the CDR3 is TGTGCCAGCAGCCAAACGGAGGGGCGCAACCCATGGAACACCATATATTTT.